Below, 2 T cell receptor beta chains from the same sample are listed, as sequenced in a study of blood T cell repertoires in COVID-19. The protocol was immunoSEQ multiplex PCR, while the TCRdb copy is restricted to in-frame clones and leaves out a portion. The table has fewer than 350,000 clones, roughly 90% seen once. The sample taken for sequencing was PBMCs or T cells enriched from blood (not recorded which). These receptors came from a man aged 55 to 70 who had recovered from COVID-19.

This clone was detected a few times. Other DNA sequences in this specimen translate into the identical CDR3. The chain links TRBV28 to TRBJ2-2; 7 bases agree with TRBD1. This CDR3 region has 15 residues. Losses at the gene ends were 5 bases for V and 2 bases for J; bases not matched to a gene: 5. CDR1 MDHEN and CDR2 SYDVKM come from the germline V gene. This chain's CDR3 is CASSPGTANTGELFF. The CDR3 DNA sequence: TGTGCCAGCAGTCCCGGGACAGCTAACACCGGGGAGCTGTTTTTT.

This clone is a singleton in its sample. The V gene is TRBV7-9, the J gene TRBJ2-3; tentatively, D is TRBD1 (6 bases). Trimming stripped 4 bases from V and 4 bases from J, with 18 bases between. The V gene's germline CDR1 is SEHNR and CDR2 FQNEAQ (reference sequence). This CDR3 is built from 16 residues. Here the CDR3 DNA reads TGTGCCAGCAGCTCACACAGGGCTCCAGTTCCAGATACGCAGTATTTT. Protein sequence: CASSSHRAPVPDTQYF.